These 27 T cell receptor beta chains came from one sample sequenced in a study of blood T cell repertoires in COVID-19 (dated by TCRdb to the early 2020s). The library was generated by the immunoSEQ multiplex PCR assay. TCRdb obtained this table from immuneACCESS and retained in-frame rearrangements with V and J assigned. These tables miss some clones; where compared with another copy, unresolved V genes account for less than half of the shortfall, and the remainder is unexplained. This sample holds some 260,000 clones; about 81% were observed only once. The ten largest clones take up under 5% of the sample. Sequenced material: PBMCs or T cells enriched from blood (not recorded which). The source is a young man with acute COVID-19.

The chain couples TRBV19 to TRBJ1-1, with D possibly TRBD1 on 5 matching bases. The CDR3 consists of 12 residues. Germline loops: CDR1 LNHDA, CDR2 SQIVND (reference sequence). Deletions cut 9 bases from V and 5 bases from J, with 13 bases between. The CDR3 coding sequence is TGTGCCAGCGGATGGGGGGTAACTGAAGCTTTCTTT. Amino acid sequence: CASGWGVTEAFF.

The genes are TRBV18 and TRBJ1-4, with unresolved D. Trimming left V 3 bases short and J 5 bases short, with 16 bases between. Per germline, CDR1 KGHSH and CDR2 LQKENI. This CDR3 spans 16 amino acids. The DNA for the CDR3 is TGTGCCAGCTCACCGAATGTCGGCAGCGCGAATGAAAAACTGTTTTTT. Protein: CASSPNVGSANEKLFF.

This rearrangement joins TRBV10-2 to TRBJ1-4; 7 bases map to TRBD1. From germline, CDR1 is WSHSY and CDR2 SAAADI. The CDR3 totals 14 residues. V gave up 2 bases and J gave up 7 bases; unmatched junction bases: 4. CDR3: CASSEAGTVEKLFF. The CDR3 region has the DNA TGCGCCAGCAGTGAGGCGGGGACAGTTGAAAAACTGTTTTTT.

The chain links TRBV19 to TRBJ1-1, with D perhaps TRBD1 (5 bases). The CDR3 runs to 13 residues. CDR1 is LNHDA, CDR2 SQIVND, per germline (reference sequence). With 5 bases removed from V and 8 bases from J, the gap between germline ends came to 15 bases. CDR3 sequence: CASSPQERQEAFF. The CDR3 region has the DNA TGTGCCAGTAGTCCACAGGAAAGGCAAGAAGCTTTCTTT.

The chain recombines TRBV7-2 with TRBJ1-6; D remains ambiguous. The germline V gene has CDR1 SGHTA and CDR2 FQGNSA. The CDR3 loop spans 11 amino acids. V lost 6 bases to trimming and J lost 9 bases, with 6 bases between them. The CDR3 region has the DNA TGTGCCAGCAGTCAGTCTTCACCCCTCCACTTT. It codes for CASSQSSPLHF.

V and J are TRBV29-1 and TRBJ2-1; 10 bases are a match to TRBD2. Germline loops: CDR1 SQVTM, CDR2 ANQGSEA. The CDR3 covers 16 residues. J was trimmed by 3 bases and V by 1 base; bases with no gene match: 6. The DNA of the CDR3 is TGCAGCGTTGAAGGCTCCCTAGCGGGAGTCTACAATGAGCAGTTCTTC. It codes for CSVEGSLAGVYNEQFF.

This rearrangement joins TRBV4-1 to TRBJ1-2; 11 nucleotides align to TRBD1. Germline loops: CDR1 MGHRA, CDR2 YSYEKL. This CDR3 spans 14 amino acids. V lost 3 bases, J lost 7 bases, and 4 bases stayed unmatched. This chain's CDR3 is CASSQTGQGVGYTF. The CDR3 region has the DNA TGCGCCAGCAGCCAGACGGGACAGGGGGTTGGCTACACCTTC.

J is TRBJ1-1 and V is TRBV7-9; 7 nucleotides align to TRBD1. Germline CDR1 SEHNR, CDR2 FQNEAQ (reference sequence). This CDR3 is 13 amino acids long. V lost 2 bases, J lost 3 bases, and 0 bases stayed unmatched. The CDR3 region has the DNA TGTGCCAGCAGCTTAACAGGGGACACTGAAGCTTTCTTT. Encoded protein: CASSLTGDTEAFF.

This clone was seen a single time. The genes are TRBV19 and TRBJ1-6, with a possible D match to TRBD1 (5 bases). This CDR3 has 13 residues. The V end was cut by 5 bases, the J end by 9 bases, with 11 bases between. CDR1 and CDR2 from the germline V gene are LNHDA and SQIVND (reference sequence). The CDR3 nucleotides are TGTGCCAGTAGTGGAGGGGAAGTTTCACCCCTCCACTTT. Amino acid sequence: CASSGGEVSPLHF.

CDR3 nucleotides: TGTGCCAGCAGTTCCGGGCGGGCCCAGTACTTC. It specifies CASSSGRAQYF. V and J are TRBV27 and TRBJ2-5; D is perhaps TRBD2 (5 bases). V shed 4 bases and J shed 9 bases, with 9 bases lying between them. The CDR3 spans 11 residues. Per the germline V gene, CDR1 is MNHEY and CDR2 is SMNVEV (reference sequence).

CDR3 amino acids: CASSRDSNSNQPQHF. CDR3 coding DNA: TGTGCCAGCAGCCGAGACAGCAATAGCAATCAGCCCCAGCATTTT. V gene TRBV7-9 combines with J gene TRBJ1-5; possibly TRBD1 for D (5 bases). Trimming took off 5 bases at V and 0 bases at J, with 11 bases between the two ends. The CDR3 runs 15 residues. Germline V gives CDR1 SEHNR, CDR2 FQNEAQ (reference sequence). Variable domain in full (rest from reference TRBV7-9 and TRBJ1-5): DTGVSQNPRHKITKRGQNVTFRCDPISEHNRLYWYRQTLGQGPEFLTYFQNEAQLEKSRLLSDRFSAERPKGSFSTLEIQRTEQGDSAMYLCASSRDSNSNQPQHFGDGTRLSIL.

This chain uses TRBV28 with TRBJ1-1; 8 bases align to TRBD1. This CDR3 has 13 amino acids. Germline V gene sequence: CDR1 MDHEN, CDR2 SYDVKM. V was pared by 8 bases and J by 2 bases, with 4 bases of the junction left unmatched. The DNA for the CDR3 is TGTGCCAGCGTACAGGGGGGAAACACTGAAGCTTTCTTT. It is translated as CASVQGGNTEAFF.

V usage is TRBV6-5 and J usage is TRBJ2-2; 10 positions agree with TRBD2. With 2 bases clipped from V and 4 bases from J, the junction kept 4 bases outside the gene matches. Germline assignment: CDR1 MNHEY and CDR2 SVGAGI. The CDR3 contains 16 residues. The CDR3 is CASSYASGGPTGELFF. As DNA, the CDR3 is TGTGCCAGCAGTTACGCTAGCGGGGGACCCACCGGGGAGCTGTTTTTT.

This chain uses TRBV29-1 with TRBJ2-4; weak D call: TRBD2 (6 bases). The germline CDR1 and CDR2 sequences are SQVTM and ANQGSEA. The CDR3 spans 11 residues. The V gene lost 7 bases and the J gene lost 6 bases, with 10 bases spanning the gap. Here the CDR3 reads CSGGEVNIQYF. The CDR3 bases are TGCAGCGGTGGGGAGGTAAACATTCAGTACTTC.

The CDR3 nucleotides read TGTGCCAGCAGCCACGAGCCCACTCTACTAGCGGCTAAACAAGAGACCCAGTACTTC. Its protein product is CASSHEPTLLAAKQETQYF. This chain uses TRBV14 with TRBJ2-5; 8 bases line up with TRBD2. The CDR3 spans 19 residues. Germline V CDR1 and CDR2: SGHDN, FVKESK. Unmatched junction bases numbered 17, after V lost 3 bases and J lost 2 bases.

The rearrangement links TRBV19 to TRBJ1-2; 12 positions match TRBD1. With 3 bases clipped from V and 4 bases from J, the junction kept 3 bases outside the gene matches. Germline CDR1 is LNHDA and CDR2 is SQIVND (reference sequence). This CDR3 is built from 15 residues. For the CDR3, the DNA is TGTGCCAGTAGTATCGGGACAGGGGGCAGCTATGGCTACACCTTC. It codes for CASSIGTGGSYGYTF.

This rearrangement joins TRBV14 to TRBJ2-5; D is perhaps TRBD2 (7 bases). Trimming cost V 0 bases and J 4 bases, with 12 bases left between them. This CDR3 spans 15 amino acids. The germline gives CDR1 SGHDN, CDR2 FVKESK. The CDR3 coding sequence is TGTGCCAGCAGCCAAGATAGGGGAGGGGGAGAGACCCAGTACTTC. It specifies CASSQDRGGGETQYF.

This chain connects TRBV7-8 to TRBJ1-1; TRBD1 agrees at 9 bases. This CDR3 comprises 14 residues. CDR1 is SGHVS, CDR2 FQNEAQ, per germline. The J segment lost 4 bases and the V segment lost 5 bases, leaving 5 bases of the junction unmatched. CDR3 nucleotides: TGTGCCAGCAGCCAGCAGACAGGGGGCACTGAAGCTTTCTTT. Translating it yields CASSQQTGGTEAFF. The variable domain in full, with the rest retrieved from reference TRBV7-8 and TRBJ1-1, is GAGVSQSPRYKVAKRGQDVALRCDPISGHVSLFWYQQALGQGPEFLTYFQNEAQLDKSGLPSDRFFAERPEGSVSTLKIQRTQQEDSAVYLCASSQQTGGTEAFFGQGTRLTVV.

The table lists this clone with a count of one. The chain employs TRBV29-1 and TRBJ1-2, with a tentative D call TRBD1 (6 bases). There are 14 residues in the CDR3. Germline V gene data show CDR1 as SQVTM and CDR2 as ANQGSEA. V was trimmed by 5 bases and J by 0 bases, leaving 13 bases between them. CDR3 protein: CSVRGGPANYGYTF. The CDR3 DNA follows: TGCAGCGTTCGAGGGGGACCCGCTAACTATGGCTACACCTTC. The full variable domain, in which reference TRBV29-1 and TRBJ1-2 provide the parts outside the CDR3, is SAVISQKPSRDICQRGTSLTIQCQVDSQVTMMFWYRQQPGQSLTLIATANQGSEATYESGFVIDKFPISRPNLTFSTLTVSNMSPEDSSIYLCSVRGGPANYGYTFGSGTRLTVV.

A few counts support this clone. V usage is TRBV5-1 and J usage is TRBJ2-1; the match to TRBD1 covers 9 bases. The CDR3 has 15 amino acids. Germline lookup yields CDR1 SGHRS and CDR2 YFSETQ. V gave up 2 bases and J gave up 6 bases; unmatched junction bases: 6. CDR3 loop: CASSFQDRGSNEQFF. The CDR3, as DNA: TGCGCCAGCAGCTTCCAGGACAGGGGCAGCAATGAGCAGTTCTTC.

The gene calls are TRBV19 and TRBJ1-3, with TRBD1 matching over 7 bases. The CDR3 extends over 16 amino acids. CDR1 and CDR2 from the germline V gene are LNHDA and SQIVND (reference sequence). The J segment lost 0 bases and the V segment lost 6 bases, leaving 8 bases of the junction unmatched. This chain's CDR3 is CASRTGTASSGNTIYF. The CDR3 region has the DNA TGTGCCAGTAGGACCGGGACAGCGAGCTCTGGAAACACCATATATTTT.

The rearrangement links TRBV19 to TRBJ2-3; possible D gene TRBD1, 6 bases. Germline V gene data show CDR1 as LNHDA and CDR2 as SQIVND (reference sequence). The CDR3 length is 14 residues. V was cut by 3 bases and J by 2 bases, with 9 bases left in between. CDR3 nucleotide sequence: TGTGCCAGTAGTATCCAGGGGCCCACAGATACGCAGTATTTT. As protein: CASSIQGPTDTQYF.

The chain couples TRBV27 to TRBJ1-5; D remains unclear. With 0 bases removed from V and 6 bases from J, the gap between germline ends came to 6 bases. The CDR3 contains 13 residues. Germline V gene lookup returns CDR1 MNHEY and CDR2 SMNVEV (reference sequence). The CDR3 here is CASSLSVGQPQHF. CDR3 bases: TGTGCCAGCAGTTTATCGGTCGGTCAGCCCCAGCATTTT.

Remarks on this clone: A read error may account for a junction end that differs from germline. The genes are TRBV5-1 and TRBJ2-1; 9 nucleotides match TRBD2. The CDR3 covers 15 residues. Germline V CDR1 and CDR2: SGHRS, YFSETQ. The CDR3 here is CASSLAGGGLNEQFF. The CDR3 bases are TGTGCCAGCAGCTTGGCGGGAGGGGGCCTCAATGAGCAGTTCTTC.

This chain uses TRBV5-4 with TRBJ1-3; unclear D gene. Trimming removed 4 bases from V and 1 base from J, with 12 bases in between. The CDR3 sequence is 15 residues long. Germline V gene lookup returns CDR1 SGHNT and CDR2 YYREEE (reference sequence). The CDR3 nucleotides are TGTGCCAGCAGCCAAGACTACCGATCTGGAAACACCATATATTTT. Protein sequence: CASSQDYRSGNTIYF.

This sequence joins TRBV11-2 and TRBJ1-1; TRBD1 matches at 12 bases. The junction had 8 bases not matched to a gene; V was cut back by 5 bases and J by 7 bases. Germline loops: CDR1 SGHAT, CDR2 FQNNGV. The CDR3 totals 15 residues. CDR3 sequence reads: CASSKAGQGAGEAFF. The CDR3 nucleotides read TGTGCCAGCAGCAAGGCGGGACAGGGGGCCGGTGAAGCTTTCTTT.

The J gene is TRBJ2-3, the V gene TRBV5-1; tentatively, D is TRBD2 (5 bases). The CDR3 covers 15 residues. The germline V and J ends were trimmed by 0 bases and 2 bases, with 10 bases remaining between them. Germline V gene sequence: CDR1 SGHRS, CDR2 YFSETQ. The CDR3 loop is CASSLEERYTDTQYF. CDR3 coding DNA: TGCGCCAGCAGCTTGGAAGAGCGGTACACAGATACGCAGTATTTT. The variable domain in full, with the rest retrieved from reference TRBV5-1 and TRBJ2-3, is KAGVTQTPRYLIKTRGQQVTLSCSPISGHRSVSWYQQTPGQGLQFLFEYFSETQRNKGNFPGRFSGRQFSNSRSEMNVSTLELGDSALYLCASSLEERYTDTQYFGPGTRLTVL.